The 11 T cell receptor beta chains listed next were all sequenced from one sample in a study of blood T cell repertoires in COVID-19. TCRdb keeps only in-frame clones here, not all; method: immunoSEQ multiplex PCR. The repertoire includes 130,000 to 150,000 clones, about four fifths of them detected once, and more than 5% sits in the top ten. The sequenced sample consisted of PBMCs or T cells enriched from blood (not recorded which). The receptors were sampled from a woman aged 45-59 years who had been exposed to COVID-19.

Here the CDR3 DNA reads TGCGCCAGCAGCCCCCTAGGGGGGGCGGGCACAGATACGCAGTATTTT. Translated, it gives CASSPLGGAGTDTQYF. The chain recombines TRBV4-3 with TRBJ2-3, with D tentatively TRBD2 (7 bases). V gave up 4 bases and J gave up 1 base, with 15 bases separating them. CDR1 LGHNA and CDR2 YSLEER come from the germline V gene. This CDR3 spans 16 amino acids.

The sample holds one count of this clone. V and J are TRBV7-2 and TRBJ1-2; 8 bases match TRBD1. The ends lost 0 bases at V and 8 bases at J; junction bases unmatched: 2. There are 13 residues in the CDR3. Looked up from germline, CDR1 is SGHTA and CDR2 is FQGNSA. In DNA form, the CDR3 reads TGTGCCAGCAGCTTAGCAGACAGGGGCGGCTACACCTTC. Translation gives CASSLADRGGYTF. The full variable domain, with the rest looked up from reference TRBV7-2 and TRBJ1-2, is GAGVSQSPSNKVTEKGKDVELRCDPISGHTALYWYRQSLGQGLEFLIYFQGNSAPDKSGLPSDRFSAERTGGSVSTLTIQRTQQEDSAVYLCASSLADRGGYTFGSGTRLTVV.

V is TRBV7-6 and J is TRBJ2-3; D call uncertain. Germline V gene sequence: CDR1 SGHVS, CDR2 FNYEAQ. V dropped 2 bases and J dropped 8 bases, with 8 bases sitting between them. The length of the CDR3 is 12 residues. The CDR3, as DNA: TGTGCCAGCAGCTTAAATAGTCTTACGCAGTATTTT. Residues: CASSLNSLTQYF.

The chain couples TRBV10-1 to TRBJ2-2; no definite D call. V gave up 6 bases and J gave up 5 bases, with 10 bases separating them. CDR1 and CDR2 from the germline V gene are WNHNN and SYGVQD (reference sequence). The CDR3 is 13 amino acids. DNA for the CDR3: TGCGCCAGCAGCCCGACTGGTACCGGGGAGCTGTTTTTT. It yields the protein CASSPTGTGELFF.

This chain connects TRBV5-5 to TRBJ1-1; a weak D match, TRBD1 (5 bases). CDR3 length: 13 residues. Germline V gene sequence: CDR1 SGHKS, CDR2 YYEKEE (reference sequence). Trimming cost V 5 bases and J 5 bases, with 13 bases left between them. CDR3: CASSFPGKTEAFF. In DNA, the CDR3 is TGTGCCAGCAGTTTTCCAGGGAAGACTGAAGCTTTCTTT.

The chain recombines TRBV6-5 with TRBJ2-7; possibly TRBD1 for D (6 bases). The germline V gene has CDR1 MNHEY and CDR2 SVGAGI. The CDR3 sequence is 14 residues long. Trimming shortened V by 2 bases and J by 7 bases, and 15 bases separated the two germline ends. This CDR3 reads CASSYLLGGDEQYF. The CDR3, as DNA: TGTGCCAGCAGTTACCTTCTTGGGGGCGATGAGCAGTACTTC.

The J gene is TRBJ1-1, the V gene TRBV12-3 or TRBV12-4; D possibly corresponds to TRBD1 (5 bases). The CDR3 covers 12 residues. Trimming cost V 2 bases and J 9 bases, with 10 bases left between them. CDR3 region: CASSLIGGKAFF. CDR3 nucleotides: TGTGCCAGCAGTTTAATTGGGGGGAAAGCTTTCTTT.

The V call is TRBV29-1, the J call TRBJ2-1; a weak D match, TRBD2 (6 bases). Trimming left V 1 base short and J 8 bases short, with 18 bases between. This CDR3 contains 15 residues. Germline lookup yields CDR1 SQVTM and CDR2 ANQGSEA. The CDR3 region has the DNA TGCAGCGTTGAAGCGGGACTGGGGTCTAGGGATGAGCAGTTCTTC. This sequence encodes CSVEAGLGSRDEQFF.

The J gene is TRBJ1-6, the V gene TRBV28; tentative D call: TRBD1 (6 bases). Trimming cost V 6 bases and J 13 bases, with 13 bases left between them. The CDR3 totals 12 residues. Per germline, CDR1 MDHEN and CDR2 SYDVKM. The CDR3 region has the DNA TGTGCCAGCAGAAGTACAGGGCGTCCCCTCCACTTT. It specifies CASRSTGRPLHF.

The V gene is TRBV2, the J gene TRBJ2-1; 11 nucleotides align to TRBD2. This CDR3 is built from 14 residues. The V gene's germline CDR1 is SNHLY and CDR2 FYNNEI. V lost 8 bases and J lost 9; bases outside the gene matches: 9. In DNA, the CDR3 is TGTGCCAGCTCAACGGGCCTAGCGGGGGGTGAGCAGTTCTTC. Amino acids: CASSTGLAGGEQFF.

The gene calls are TRBV9 and TRBJ2-7; D perhaps matches TRBD1 (6 bases). This CDR3 has 15 residues. V dropped 3 bases and J dropped 6 bases, with 19 bases sitting between them. CDR1 is SGDLS and CDR2 is YYNGEE in the germline V gene. CDR3 residues: CASSARDKPGAEQYF. CDR3 coding DNA: TGTGCCAGCAGCGCCCGGGACAAACCAGGGGCCGAGCAGTACTTC.